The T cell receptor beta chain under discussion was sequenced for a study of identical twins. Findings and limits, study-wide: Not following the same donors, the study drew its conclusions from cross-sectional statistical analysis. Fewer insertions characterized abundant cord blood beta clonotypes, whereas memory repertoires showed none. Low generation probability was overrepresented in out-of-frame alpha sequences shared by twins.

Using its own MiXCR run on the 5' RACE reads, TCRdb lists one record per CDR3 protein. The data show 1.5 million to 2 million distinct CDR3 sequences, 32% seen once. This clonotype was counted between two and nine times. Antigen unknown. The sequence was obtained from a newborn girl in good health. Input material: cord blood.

DNA of the CDR3: TGTGCCAGCAGCGCTCTAGCGGGACGATACAATGAGCAGTTCTTC. Its protein is CASSALAGRYNEQFF. The chain joins TRBV7-2 to TRBJ2-1; 9 nucleotides align to TRBD2. The CDR3 contains 15 residues. The germline V gene has CDR1 SGHTA and CDR2 FQGNSA. J was trimmed by 4 bases and V by 5 bases; bases with no gene match: 6.